Below are 17 T cell receptor beta chains sequenced from a single sample in a study of graft-versus-host responses after intestinal transplantation. These receptors have no identified antigens. Sequencing used immunoSEQ multiplex PCR; TCRdb keeps in-frame clones, though not all of them. The sample contains 88,000 or so clones, 85% to 90% of which appear only once. The material was unstimulated CD4+ T cells sorted from spleen or lymph node cells, obtained before intestinal transplant. Every receptor here comes from a human donor who received an intestinal transplant.

The rearrangement joins TRBV9 to TRBJ2-1; D is possibly TRBD1 (5 bases). This CDR3 is 15 amino acids long. Trimming stripped 2 bases from V and 0 bases from J, with 9 bases between. CDR1 is SGDLS and CDR2 is YYNGEE in the germline V gene. CDR3 amino acids: CASSVGQSSYNEQFF. CDR3 nucleotides: TGTGCCAGCAGCGTGGGGCAGAGCTCCTACAATGAGCAGTTCTTC.

The rearrangement links TRBV11-1 to TRBJ2-7; 7 bases agree with TRBD1. Trimming took 4 bases from V and 6 from J; bases not matched to a gene: 3. The CDR3 consists of 12 residues. Germline CDR1 reads SGHAT; CDR2 reads FQDESV (reference sequence). CDR3 protein: CASSYPGGEQYF. The CDR3 nucleotides are TGTGCCAGCAGCTACCCAGGGGGCGAGCAGTACTTC. Full variable domain (remainder filled in from reference TRBV11-1 and TRBJ2-7): EAEVAQSPRYKITEKSQAVAFWCDPISGHATLYWYRQILGQGPELLVQFQDESVVDDSQLPKDRFSAERLKGVDSTLKIQPAELGDSAMYLCASSYPGGEQYFGPGTRLTVT.

The CDR3 nucleotides read TGCGCCAGCAGCCTGTGGGAGGGGGTCGCCTACGAGCAGTACTTC. Its protein is CASSLWEGVAYEQYF. This sequence joins TRBV5-1 and TRBJ2-7; a weak D match, TRBD2 (7 bases). The CDR3 spans 15 residues. Trimming cost V 4 bases and J 2 bases, with 16 bases left between them. The V gene's germline CDR1 is SGHRS and CDR2 YFSETQ.

The J gene is TRBJ1-5, the V gene TRBV4-1; 7 nucleotides match TRBD1. The ends lost 0 bases at V and 6 bases at J; junction bases unmatched: 11. The CDR3 is made up of 17 amino acids. CDR1 is MGHRA and CDR2 is YSYEKL in the germline V gene. The chain's CDR3 is CASSQDSDRVGVQPQHF. The CDR3 DNA is TGCGCCAGCAGCCAAGATAGTGACAGGGTGGGAGTTCAGCCCCAGCATTTT.

The chain links TRBV4-2 to TRBJ1-1; TRBD1 might be the D (5 bases). Germline CDR1 LGHNA, CDR2 YNFKEQ. Trimming removed 0 bases at V and 5 bases at J, with 16 bases between. The CDR3 has 16 amino acids. The CDR3 is CASSQDSGQGGTEAFF. The DNA of the CDR3 is TGTGCCAGCAGCCAAGATTCTGGGCAGGGAGGGACTGAAGCTTTCTTT.

The V gene is TRBV25-1, the J gene TRBJ2-4; perhaps TRBD2 as D (5 bases). This CDR3 comprises 18 residues. Germline V CDR1 and CDR2: MGHDK, SYGVNS. Deletions cut 4 bases from V and 0 bases from J, with 19 bases between. This CDR3 is CASSATRLPTLAKNIQYF. CDR3 sequence (DNA): TGTGCCAGCAGTGCAACTAGGCTACCGACTCTAGCCAAAAACATTCAGTACTTC.

This chain joins TRBV7-2 and TRBJ2-7, with TRBD2 matching 8 bases. The CDR3 runs 14 residues. The V segment lost 3 bases and the J segment 7 bases; nucleotides outside the gene matches: 8. Germline V CDR1 and CDR2: SGHTA, FQGNSA. The CDR3 bases are TGTGCCAGCAGCTTCAGCGGGGGCGTGGGGGAGCAGTACTTC. It yields the protein CASSFSGGVGEQYF.

The chain is built from TRBV5-4 and TRBJ2-5, with D possibly being TRBD1 (6 bases). The CDR3 is 12 residues long. Trimming cost V 4 bases and J 5 bases, with 9 bases left between them. Germline V lookup: CDR1 SGHNT, CDR2 YYREEE (reference sequence). DNA for the CDR3: TGTGCCAGCAGCCCACAGGGTGAGACCCAGTACTTC. Amino acids: CASSPQGETQYF.

V usage is TRBV5-5 and J usage is TRBJ1-1; D is perhaps TRBD1 (6 bases). CDR3 length: 14 residues. Germline V gene sequence: CDR1 SGHKS, CDR2 YYEKEE (reference sequence). V lost 4 bases and J lost 2, with 12 bases in between. For the CDR3, the DNA is TGTGCCAGCAGCCCTCGGACAGAAAACACTGAAGCTTTCTTT. Its translation: CASSPRTENTEAFF.

The chain joins TRBV18 to TRBJ2-7, with 8 bases matching TRBD1. The CDR3 has 14 amino acids. Germline V gene data show CDR1 as KGHSH and CDR2 as LQKENI. The J segment lost 2 bases and the V segment lost 4 bases, leaving 4 bases of the junction unmatched. The CDR3 loop reads CASSQGTGTYEQYF. CDR3 DNA: TGTGCCAGCTCACAAGGGACAGGCACCTACGAGCAGTACTTC.

This clone was detected only once. V gene TRBV2 combines with J gene TRBJ2-2; the D gene is possibly TRBD1 (6 bases). Germline loops: CDR1 SNHLY, CDR2 FYNNEI. The V gene lost 6 bases and the J gene lost 0 bases, with 8 bases spanning the gap. This CDR3 is built from 14 residues. The CDR3 DNA sequence: TGTGCCAGCAGCCGGACAGCGAACACCGGGGAGCTGTTTTTT. Amino acid sequence: CASSRTANTGELFF.

The chain uses TRBV2 and TRBJ2-3, with 14 bases that match TRBD2. Germline V CDR1 and CDR2: SNHLY, FYNNEI. The V gene end was trimmed by 4 bases and the J gene end by 4 bases; junction bases not matched to a gene: 1. The CDR3 consists of 15 residues. The CDR3 nucleotides are TGTGCCAGCAGTGTGGGACTAGCGGGGGCAGATACGCAGTATTTT. Translation gives CASSVGLAGADTQYF.

This clone was detected a few times. This sequence joins TRBV25-1 and TRBJ1-1; D unclear. The V gene's germline CDR1 is MGHDK and CDR2 SYGVNS. Trimming pared 4 bases from V and 0 bases from J, leaving 12 bases between. There are 15 residues in the CDR3. CDR3 in DNA: TGTGCCAGCAGTGGTAGCGGATCTATGAACACTGAAGCTTTCTTT. Its protein product is CASSGSGSMNTEAFF.

The J gene is TRBJ1-2, the V gene TRBV5-1; 7 positions agree with TRBD1. This CDR3 comprises 12 residues. Germline values: CDR1 SGHRS, CDR2 YFSETQ. V gave up 5 bases and J gave up 5 bases; unmatched junction bases: 3. DNA of the CDR3: TGCGCCAGCAGGACAGGGACTTATGGCTACACCTTC. This sequence encodes CASRTGTYGYTF. The full variable domain, with the rest looked up from reference TRBV5-1 and TRBJ1-2, is KAGVTQTPRYLIKTRGQQVTLSCSPISGHRSVSWYQQTPGQGLQFLFEYFSETQRNKGNFPGRFSGRQFSNSRSEMNVSTLELGDSALYLCASRTGTYGYTFGSGTRLTVV.

CDR3 nucleotide sequence: TGTGCCAGTAGTCCCGGGGGGGTGGCGGACTCACCCCTCCACTTT. This translates into CASSPGGVADSPLHF. V is TRBV19 and J is TRBJ1-6; maybe TRBD1 (5 bases). Trimming removed 5 bases from V and 10 bases from J, with 18 bases in between. This CDR3 comprises 15 residues. Germline V gene lookup returns CDR1 LNHDA and CDR2 SQIVND (reference sequence). Combining the CDR3 with reference TRBV19 and TRBJ1-6 gives the whole variable domain DGGITQSPKYLFRKEGQNVTLSCEQNLNHDAMYWYRQDPGQGLRLIYYSQIVNDFQKGDIAEGYSVSREKKESFPLTVTSAQKNPTAFYLCASSPGGVADSPLHFGNGTRLTVT.

The rearrangement links TRBV10-3 to TRBJ1-1; TRBD1 matches at 10 bases. The ends lost 6 bases at V and 1 base at J; junction bases unmatched: 2. The CDR3 runs to 14 residues. CDR1 and CDR2 (germline): ENHRY, SYGVKD. Here the CDR3 reads CAIRRTGGNTEAFF. CDR3 DNA: TGTGCCATCAGAAGGACAGGGGGGAACACTGAAGCTTTCTTT.

The V gene is TRBV6-5, the J gene TRBJ1-5, with D perhaps TRBD1 (5 bases). Trimming left V 0 bases short and J 1 base short, with 7 bases between. This CDR3 comprises 15 residues. In germline, CDR1 is MNHEY, CDR2 SVGAGI. CDR3 in amino acids: CASSYSGGSNQPQHF. CDR3 coding DNA: TGTGCCAGCAGTTACTCGGGGGGAAGCAATCAGCCCCAGCATTTT.